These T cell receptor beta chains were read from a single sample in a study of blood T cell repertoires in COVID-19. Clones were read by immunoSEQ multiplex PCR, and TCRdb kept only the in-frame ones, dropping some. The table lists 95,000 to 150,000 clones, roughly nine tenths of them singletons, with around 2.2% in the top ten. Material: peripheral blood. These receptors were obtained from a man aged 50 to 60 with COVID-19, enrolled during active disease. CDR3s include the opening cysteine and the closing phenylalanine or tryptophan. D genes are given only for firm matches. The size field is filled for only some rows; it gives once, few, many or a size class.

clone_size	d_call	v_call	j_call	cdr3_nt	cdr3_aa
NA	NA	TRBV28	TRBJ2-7	TGTGCCAGCAGCCCCCAGGGGAGAGGCTACGAGCAGTACTTC	CASSPQGRGYEQYF
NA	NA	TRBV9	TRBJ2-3	TGTGCCAGCAGTGCGGGACCGGCAGATACGCAGTATTTT	CASSAGPADTQYF
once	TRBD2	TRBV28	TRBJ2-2	TGTGCCAGCAGTCAGACTAGCGGGAACACCGGGGAGCTGTTTTTT	CASSQTSGNTGELFF
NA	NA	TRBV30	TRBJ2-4	TGTGCCTGGAGTCGGACGAAGCAGGGAAACATTCAGTACTTC	CAWSRTKQGNIQYF
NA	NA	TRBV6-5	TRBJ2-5	TGTGCCAGCAGTCGGCTAGCAGAAACTCAAGAGACCCAGTACTTC	CASSRLAETQETQYF
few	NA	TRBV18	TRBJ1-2	TGTGCCAGCTCACCCGGACAGCTCTATGGCTACACCTTC	CASSPGQLYGYTF
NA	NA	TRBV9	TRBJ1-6	TGTGCCAGCAGCGTTGAGAGCGGCTGGAATTCACCCCTCCACTTT	CASSVESGWNSPLHF
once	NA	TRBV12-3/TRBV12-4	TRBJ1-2	TGTGCCAGCAGTTCCCTCGGGGGTGGCTACACCTTC	CASSSLGGGYTF
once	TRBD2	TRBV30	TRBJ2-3	TGTGCCTGGAGTCGCGGGAGCTCAGATACGCAGTATTTT	CAWSRGSSDTQYF
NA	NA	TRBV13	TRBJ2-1	TGTGCCAGCAGCTTTCCGAGTGGAGGCCCCGCGAAAGAGCAGTTCTTC	CASSFPSGGPAKEQFF
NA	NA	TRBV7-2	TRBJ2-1	TGTGCCAGCACCCTATCCCCCCACAGGGCGGGTGAGCAGTTCTTC	CASTLSPHRAGEQFF
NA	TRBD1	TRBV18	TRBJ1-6	TGTGCCAGCTCCAGAACAGGGGGTGACGCCTATAATTCACCCCTCCACTTT	CASSRTGGDAYNSPLHF
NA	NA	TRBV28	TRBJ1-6	TGTGCCAGCAGTTTAACTTATTCACCCCTCCACTTT	CASSLTYSPLHF
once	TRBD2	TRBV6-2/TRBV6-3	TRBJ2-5	TGTGCCAGCAGCCCTCGGGGGACTAGCGAACAAGAGACCCAGTACTTC	CASSPRGTSEQETQYF
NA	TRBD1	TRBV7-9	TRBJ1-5	TGTGCCAGCAGCTACGGACAGGGCGCTCAGCCCCAGCATTTT	CASSYGQGAQPQHF
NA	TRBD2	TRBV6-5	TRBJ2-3	TGTGCCAGTAGCGGGAACACAGATACGCAGTATTTT	CASSGNTDTQYF
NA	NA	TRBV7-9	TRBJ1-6	TGTGCCAGCAGCCCCCCAGGGGCCTATAATTCACCCCTCCACTTT	CASSPPGAYNSPLHF
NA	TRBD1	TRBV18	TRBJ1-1	TGTGCCAGCTCACCACGGACAGGCGCAGAGACTGAAGCTTTCTTT	CASSPRTGAETEAFF
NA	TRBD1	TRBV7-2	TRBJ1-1	TGTGCCAGCACCTCTCCGGGACAGGGTAGCGCTTTCTTT	CASTSPGQGSAFF
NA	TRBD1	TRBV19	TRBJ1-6	TGTGCCAGTAGTAGGGGACAGGCGAGTAATTCACCCCTCCACTTT	CASSRGQASNSPLHF
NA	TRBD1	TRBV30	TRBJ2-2	TGTGCCTGGGCTAGACAGGGTAACACCGGGGAGCTGTTTTTT	CAWARQGNTGELFF
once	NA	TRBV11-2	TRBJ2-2	TGTGCCAGCAGCTTAGGACTACCTAACACCGGGGAGCTGTTTTTT	CASSLGLPNTGELFF
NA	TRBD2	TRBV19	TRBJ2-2	TGTGCCAGTAGTATAGGACTAGCGGGAGGGAACACCGGGGAGCTGTTTTTT	CASSIGLAGGNTGELFF
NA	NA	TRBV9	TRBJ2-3	TGTGCCAGCAGCGTAGGAGGCGGGGGCACAGATACGCAGTATTTT	CASSVGGGGTDTQYF
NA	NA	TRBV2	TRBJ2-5	TGTGCCAGCAAACAGGTTCCAGACCAAGAGACCCAGTACTTC	CASKQVPDQETQYF